This T cell receptor beta chain was captured by sequencing in a study of radiotherapy plus CTLA-4 blockade in lung cancer. The wider study: Objective responses occurred in around 18% of patients; over 30% had disease control.

Patients had chemo-refractory metastatic non-small-cell lung cancer and received focal radiation plus CTLA-4 blockade that used ipilimumab. Only in-frame clones appear in the TCRdb table, and some are missing; sequencing was by immunoSEQ multiplex PCR. The sample comprises 45,000 or so clones, over 75% of which are singletons, and approximately 8% rests with the top ten. On this clone itself: Its antigen is unidentified.

Whole-study findings and limits: Dynamics of early blood T cell clones, together with interferon-beta, were reportedly the best predictors of response. Blood saw expansion of tumor-derived TCR clones after radiotherapy plus ipilimumab.

This CDR3 spans 17 amino acids. V was pared by 5 bases and J by 10 bases, with 16 bases of the junction left unmatched. Per germline, CDR1 SEHNR and CDR2 FQNEAQ (reference sequence). The chain employs TRBV7-9 and TRBJ2-1; 11 bases fit TRBD2. The sequence was obtained from a human donor with non-small cell lung cancer whose response to radiotherapy plus ipilimumab could not be evaluated. Sequences were derived from peripheral blood, sampled from a patient treated with radiotherapy plus ipilimumab. CDR3 region: CASSPYSGLAGGGEQFF. The CDR3 region has the DNA TGTGCCAGCAGCCCATATTCCGGGCTAGCGGGGGGAGGGGAGCAGTTCTTC.